The source of this T cell receptor beta chain is a study of tumor and adjacent non-tumor tissue in lung cancer (dated by TCRdb to 2017 to 2018). The study in broad terms: The cohort included approximately 13 adenocarcinoma, a couple of squamous cell carcinoma and 1 small cell lung cancer patients. The roughly 15 enrolled patients, of whom 10 were men and 5 were women, were aged about 30 to 80 years and were diagnosed with TNM stage I to III disease. Sequencing produced about 130,000,000 productive TCRbeta reads in total, an average of about 3.8 million reads per sample. The study compared bulk TCRbeta repertoires between lung tumor tissue and matched distant non-tumor lung tissue from 15 lung cancer patients. A few dozen paired specimens, one tumor and one normal lung sample per patient, were profiled by TCRbeta CDR3 sequencing.

The library came from multiplex PCR. Sequencing was performed on an Illumina HiSeq 2500. TCRbeta libraries were constructed through three rounds of nested PCR with primers (Table S4) according to protocols adapted from ARM-PCR. PCR products of 200-500 bp were gel-excised and purified with the QIAquick gel extraction kit before sequencing. The authors' pipeline ran thus. Reads were cleaned using Trimmomatic, were merged into complete CDR3 sequences using FLASH, and were assigned to V(D)J germline segments using MiTCR. Clonal diversity was calculated as the inverse Simpson's index using VDJtools. In-frame sequences without a premature stop codon were defined as productive reads. The public reads were quality trimmed at Q25 with fastp and then assembled into clones with MiXCR by TCRdb, keeping productive beta chains. Rows matching on CDR3 protein sequence are summarized as one entry with the most common DNA and genes. These V and J calls derive from TCRdb rather than the authors' analysis. This sample has some 90,000 distinct CDR3 sequences in its table, and roughly 62% of those were observed once. Together, the top ten hold around 15% of the sample.

V is reduced by 6 bases and J by 8 bases, leaving a spacing of 11 bases between them. The cysteine opens and the phenylalanine closes a CDR3 of 12 amino acids. Only CDR3 DNA remains: 36 bases, in frame from the first base. CDR1 and CDR2, per the germline V gene, are MNHEY and SVGEGT. RNA was isolated from bulk, unsorted tissue, and RNA quality was assessed with a NanoDrop ND-1000 and an Agilent 2100. Donors were newly diagnosed lung cancer patients admitted for thoracic surgery in China between August and November 2014, without prior chemotherapy. Anyone who had undergone radiotherapy or chemotherapy before, or who had another cancer at the same time, was left out of the study. Surgical tissue pieces of 1-2 cm3 were preserved in RNAlater solution and were kept at -80 degrees C until use. Study-level results and caveats: TCR diversity was significantly higher in younger patients, and higher tumor TCR diversity was associated with shorter overall and disease-free survival. A significantly larger cumulative share of the repertoire was made up by the top 100 clones in normal lung than in tumor tissue. Neither the sequencing platform nor unique molecular identifiers are named or mentioned anywhere in the methods. Because peripheral blood was not sequenced, blood TCRbeta repertoires in the lung cancer patients of the study were not examined. With only around 15 patients in the cohort, the authors noted that larger samples and more detailed clinical data are needed. Significantly higher TCR diversity (inverse Simpson) was observed in tumor tissue than in normal lung tissue (approximately 440 vs 150, P = 0.0075, Mann-Whitney U test).

For this clonotype: Its antigen is not yet known. Base qualities are not at hand, and no much larger clone is one base apart.

The rearranged chain carries TRBV6-2 or TRBV6-3 and TRBJ2-1; the D gene remains uncertain. The TCR comes from a man between 70 and 80 years old with non-small cell lung cancer. Sequenced material: lung tumor tissue. The bases are TGTGCCAGCAGCCACAGTAGGGATGAGCAGTTCTTC. It translates as CASSHSRDEQFF.